The entry below gives a single T cell receptor (beta chain) sequence along with its context. Its target is not known. This sample is part of a study of early stage breast cancer tumors. In the study overall: Average read coverage per sample was approximately 9.4-fold. The study's findings and limits: Compared with adjacent normal breast tissue, tumors showed approximately 2.5-fold greater T cell density and higher clonality. Bulk DNA sequencing of unsorted cells missed chain pairing and markers. Comparing each tissue with blood distinguished tumor from normal in most of the 16 patients.

Sequencing was performed with immunoSEQ multiplex PCR; in TCRdb, only in-frame clones are kept and a portion is missing. The sample yields 25,000 to 35,000 clones, roughly two thirds seen once. CDR1 is SGHDN, CDR2 FVKESK, per germline. Deletions cut 3 bases from V and 3 bases from J, with 6 bases between. The CDR3 extends over 12 amino acids. The sample comprised blood. The chain couples TRBV14 to TRBJ2-7; no reliable D call. The clonotype comes from a person aged 45-65 years with breast cancer. Here the CDR3 reads CASSQLNYEQYF. The CDR3 coding sequence is TGTGCCAGCAGCCAGTTAAACTACGAGCAGTACTTC.